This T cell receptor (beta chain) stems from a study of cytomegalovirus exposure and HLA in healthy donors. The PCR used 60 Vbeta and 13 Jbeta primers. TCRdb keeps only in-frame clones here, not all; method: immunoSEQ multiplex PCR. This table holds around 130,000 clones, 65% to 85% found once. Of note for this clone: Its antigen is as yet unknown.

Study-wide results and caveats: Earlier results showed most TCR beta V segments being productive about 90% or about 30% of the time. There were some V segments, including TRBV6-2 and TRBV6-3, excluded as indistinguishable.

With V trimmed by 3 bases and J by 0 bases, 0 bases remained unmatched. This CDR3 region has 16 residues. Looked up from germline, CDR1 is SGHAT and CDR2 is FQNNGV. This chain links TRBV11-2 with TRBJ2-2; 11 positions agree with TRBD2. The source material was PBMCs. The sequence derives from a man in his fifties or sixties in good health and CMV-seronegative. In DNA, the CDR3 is TGTGCCAGCAGCTTGACTAGCGGGACGAACACCGGGGAGCTGTTTTTT. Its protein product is CASSLTSGTNTGELFF.